The 21 T cell receptor beta chains listed next were all sequenced from one sample in a study of cytomegalovirus exposure and HLA in healthy donors. Sequenced by immunoSEQ multiplex PCR; TCRdb stores in-frame clones only, minus some. The data show approximately 200,000 clones, about 86% seen once. The source material was PBMCs. These TCRs come from a woman aged 18-30 years in good health and CMV-seronegative.

The chain joins TRBV6-1 to TRBJ2-5; D is uncertain. V was shortened by 1 base and J by 5 bases, with 8 bases between the two germline ends. Looked up from germline, CDR1 is MNHNS and CDR2 is SASEGT. The CDR3 is 13 residues long. CDR3 nucleotide sequence: TGTGCCAGCAGTGAAGTACAGTTGGAGACCCAGTACTTC. It encodes CASSEVQLETQYF.

The V and J genes are TRBV5-1 and TRBJ2-1, with no clear D. V dropped 0 bases and J dropped 0 bases, with 10 bases sitting between them. The germline gives CDR1 SGHRS, CDR2 YFSETQ. There are 16 residues in the CDR3. The CDR3 nucleotides are TGCGCCAGCAGCTTGGCGGTAAATCCCTCCTACAATGAGCAGTTCTTC. Its translation: CASSLAVNPSYNEQFF.

The CDR3 nucleotides read TGTGCCAGCAGCACAAAAACAGGGGGTAGGGCCGGGGAGCTGTTTTTT. Translated: CASSTKTGGRAGELFF. V usage is TRBV7-6 and J usage is TRBJ2-2; 8 positions match TRBD1. V was clipped by 5 bases and J by 6 bases; unmatched bases: 11. Germline V gives CDR1 SGHVS, CDR2 FNYEAQ. The CDR3 extends over 16 amino acids.

The chain uses TRBV6-9 and TRBJ2-1; D not resolved. Germline CDR1 is MNHGY and CDR2 is SVAAGI. With 6 bases removed from V and 5 bases from J, the gap between germline ends came to 11 bases. The CDR3 runs 13 residues. In nucleotides, the CDR3 is TGTGCCAGCAGAGCAGACGACAACAATGAGCAGTTCTTC. Translated, it gives CASRADDNNEQFF.

V gene TRBV7-8 combines with J gene TRBJ2-7; 10 bases align to TRBD2. The CDR3 loop spans 18 amino acids. V gave up 6 bases and J gave up 4 bases; unmatched junction bases: 18. Germline CDR1 SGHVS, CDR2 FQNEAQ. Here the CDR3 reads CASRGKAAAGGPVYEQYF. Written as DNA, the CDR3 is TGTGCCAGCAGGGGCAAGGCCGCAGCGGGAGGGCCTGTATACGAGCAGTACTTC.

The genes are TRBV28 and TRBJ2-7; D perhaps matches TRBD1 (6 bases). Germline CDR1 and CDR2: MDHEN and SYDVKM. This CDR3 comprises 14 residues. V lost 5 bases and J 2 bases, leaving 13 bases between the germline ends. This CDR3 reads CASSDRDTPYEQYF. The CDR3 nucleotides read TGTGCCAGCAGTGACCGGGACACCCCCTACGAGCAGTACTTC.

V gene TRBV20-1 combines with J gene TRBJ2-3; the match to TRBD2 covers 7 bases. Germline V gives CDR1 DFQATT, CDR2 SNEGSKA (reference sequence). This CDR3 contains 11 residues. Unmatched junction bases numbered 11, after V lost 6 bases and J lost 14 bases. CDR3 sequence: CSAPTSRRVYF. The DNA of the CDR3 is TGCAGTGCACCGACTAGCCGGAGGGTGTATTTT.

In the case of this clone: The same CDR3 is also encoded by other DNA sequences in this sample. CDR3 region: CAWSTGQGASGYTF. CDR3 nucleotides: TGTGCCTGGAGTACTGGACAGGGGGCCAGTGGCTACACCTTC. V usage is TRBV30 and J usage is TRBJ1-2, with TRBD1 identical over 11 bases. Germline values: CDR1 GTSNPN, CDR2 SVGIG (reference sequence). Losses at the gene ends were 2 bases for V and 7 bases for J; bases not matched to a gene: 6. The CDR3 spans 14 residues.

This chain joins TRBV29-1 and TRBJ1-2; 7 bases are shared with TRBD1. V shed 3 bases, J shed 1 base, and the junction held 5 bases outside the gene matches. CDR1 and CDR2 (germline): SQVTM, ANQGSEA. CDR3 length: 14 amino acids. CDR3 in amino acids: CSVDGDSLNYGYTF. The CDR3 bases are TGCAGCGTTGATGGGGACAGCCTTAACTATGGCTACACCTTC.

Regarding this clone: This specimen includes other DNA sequences encoding the same CDR3. The chain is built from TRBV9 and TRBJ2-1; D call uncertain. The germline V gene has CDR1 SGDLS and CDR2 YYNGEE. The CDR3 runs 15 residues. Trimming removed 0 bases from V and 0 bases from J, with 7 bases in between. CDR3 DNA: TGTGCCAGCAGCGTAGGAGAGAGCTCCTACAATGAGCAGTTCTTC. As protein: CASSVGESSYNEQFF.

V is TRBV7-2 and J is TRBJ2-3; 8 nucleotides agree with TRBD2. V lost 2 bases and J lost 3; bases outside the gene matches: 10. The CDR3 is 17 amino acids. Germline CDR1 is SGHTA and CDR2 is FQGNSA. CDR3 nucleotide sequence: TGTGCCAGCAGCTTAAATCTAGCGGGCGCAGGAACAGATACGCAGTATTTT. It yields the protein CASSLNLAGAGTDTQYF.

The J gene is TRBJ2-1, the V gene TRBV6-5; the match to TRBD2 covers 12 bases. J was trimmed by 8 bases and V by 6 bases; bases with no gene match: 8. Per germline, CDR1 MNHEY and CDR2 SVGAGI. This CDR3 has 15 residues. CDR3 residues: CASSRLAGEGDEQFF. The CDR3 DNA is TGTGCCAGCAGCCGACTAGCGGGAGAAGGGGATGAGCAGTTCTTC.

The chain employs TRBV29-1 and TRBJ2-5; the match to TRBD2 covers 10 bases. This CDR3 spans 16 amino acids. Germline-derived CDR1 and CDR2 are SQVTM and ANQGSEA. After removal of 6 bases from V and 7 bases from J, the junction contained 17 bases not matched to a gene. CDR3 sequence (DNA): TGCAGCGTCGGACCCGGGACTAGCGAGATTGTGGGGACCCAGTACTTC. Encoded protein: CSVGPGTSEIVGTQYF. The variable domain in full, with the rest retrieved from reference TRBV29-1 and TRBJ2-5, is SAVISQKPSRDICQRGTSLTIQCQVDSQVTMMFWYRQQPGQSLTLIATANQGSEATYESGFVIDKFPISRPNLTFSTLTVSNMSPEDSSIYLCSVGPGTSEIVGTQYFGPGTRLLVL.

V is TRBV18 and J is TRBJ2-7, with D perhaps TRBD2 (6 bases). The germline CDR1 and CDR2 sequences are KGHSH and LQKENI. The CDR3 runs 14 residues. V was cut by 1 base and J by 2 bases, with 9 bases left in between. The CDR3 here is CASSPRDLPYEQYF. The CDR3 nucleotides read TGTGCCAGCTCACCACGGGACTTACCCTACGAGCAGTACTTC.

V usage is TRBV2 and J usage is TRBJ2-7, with TRBD1 matching 8 bases. Germline CDR1 is SNHLY and CDR2 is FYNNEI. J lost 5 bases, V lost 4 bases, and 7 bases had no gene match. CDR3 length equals 14 residues. CDR3 amino acids: CASSGDRGFNEQYF. The CDR3 region has the DNA TGTGCCAGCAGTGGAGACAGGGGTTTCAACGAGCAGTACTTC.

The J gene is TRBJ2-7, the V gene TRBV6-5; 12 bases align to TRBD2. Per germline, CDR1 MNHEY and CDR2 SVGAGI. The CDR3 extends over 15 amino acids. The V gene end was trimmed by 6 bases and the J gene end by 4 bases; junction bases not matched to a gene: 7. CDR3 loop: CASSRLAGVSYEQYF. The CDR3 nucleotides are TGTGCCAGCAGCCGACTAGCGGGAGTTTCGTACGAGCAGTACTTC.

This clone was detected once. V and J are TRBV7-2 and TRBJ1-2; 7 bases agree with TRBD1. The V gene end was trimmed by 5 bases and the J gene end by 8 bases; junction bases not matched to a gene: 14. This CDR3 has 15 residues. The germline V gene has CDR1 SGHTA and CDR2 FQGNSA. CDR3 residues: CASSARQGEISGYTF. The CDR3 DNA reads as TGTGCCAGCAGCGCACGACAGGGTGAGATCAGCGGCTACACCTTC.

This clone came up a few times. The chain employs TRBV27 and TRBJ1-5; no firm D call. CDR3 length: 13 amino acids. V lost 5 bases and J 7 bases, leaving 12 bases between the germline ends. The germline gives CDR1 MNHEY, CDR2 SMNVEV (reference sequence). The chain's CDR3 is CASSEAERQPQHF. As DNA, the CDR3 is TGTGCCAGCAGTGAGGCGGAACGACAGCCCCAGCATTTT.

The rearrangement uses TRBV7-8 and TRBJ2-1, with 10 bases fitting TRBD2. CDR3 length equals 16 residues. In germline, CDR1 is SGHVS, CDR2 FQNEAQ. Trimming cost V 5 bases and J 3 bases; bases outside gene matches: 7. The CDR3 sequence: CASSTWGTSDYNEQFF. DNA for the CDR3: TGTGCCAGCAGCACGTGGGGGACTAGCGACTACAATGAGCAGTTCTTC.

This chain joins TRBV5-1 and TRBJ2-3; 8 positions match TRBD2. J lost 3 bases, V lost 5 bases, and 5 bases had no gene match. The CDR3 is made up of 14 amino acids. Germline CDR1 SGHRS, CDR2 YFSETQ. CDR3 sequence: CASSPRGGTDTQYF. The DNA of the CDR3 is TGCGCCAGCAGTCCCCGGGGGGGAACAGATACGCAGTATTTT. The full variable domain, completed using reference TRBV5-1 and TRBJ2-3, is KAGVTQTPRYLIKTRGQQVTLSCSPISGHRSVSWYQQTPGQGLQFLFEYFSETQRNKGNFPGRFSGRQFSNSRSEMNVSTLELGDSALYLCASSPRGGTDTQYFGPGTRLTVL.

The chain joins TRBV10-1 to TRBJ2-1; possible D gene TRBD2, 5 bases. The V end was cut by 0 bases, the J end by 9 bases, with 12 bases between. This CDR3 has 14 amino acids. Germline CDR1 is WNHNN and CDR2 is SYGVQD (reference sequence). CDR3: CASSESTMKREQFF. The DNA of the CDR3 is TGCGCCAGCAGTGAGTCGACTATGAAGCGTGAGCAGTTCTTC.